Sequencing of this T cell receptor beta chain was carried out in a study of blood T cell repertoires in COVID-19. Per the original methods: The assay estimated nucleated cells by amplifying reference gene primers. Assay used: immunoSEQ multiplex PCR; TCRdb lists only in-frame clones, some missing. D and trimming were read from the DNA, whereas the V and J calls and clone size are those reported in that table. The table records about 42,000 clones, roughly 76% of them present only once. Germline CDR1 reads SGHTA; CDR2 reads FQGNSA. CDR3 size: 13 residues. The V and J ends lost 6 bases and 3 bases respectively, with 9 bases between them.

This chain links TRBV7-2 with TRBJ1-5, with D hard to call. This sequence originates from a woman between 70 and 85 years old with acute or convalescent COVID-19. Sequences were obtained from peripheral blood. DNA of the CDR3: TGTGCCAGCAGTCAGGACTACAATCAGCCCCAGCATTTT. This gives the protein CASSQDYNQPQHF.